This T cell receptor beta chain comes out of a study of T cell repertoires in cytomegalovirus infection. On the study more broadly: Public TCR beta signatures were indicative of both CMV infection and a matching HLA type.

This clonotype was recorded many times. As yet, its antigen is unknown. One entry per CDR3 protein results from TCRdb running MiXCR on the reads. The data show roughly 500,000 distinct CDR3 sequences, 10% to 12% seen once. General study findings and limits: Cumulative frequency of public TCR beta families picked out carriers of CMV plus the relevant HLA. The ex vivo response showed dominance by HLA-C-restricted CMV-specific TCR beta clonotypes.

The origin of this receptor is a human donor in good health (CMV status not recorded). Some clones in this sample may be carry-over from other donors' samples. Sequencing input: PBMCs.

CDR3 sequence reads: CASSLRGGNEQFF. The CDR3 DNA follows: TGTGCCAGCAGCTTAAGGGGGGGGAATGAGCAGTTCTTC. V is TRBV7-3 and J is TRBJ2-1; 7 nucleotides match TRBD2. The CDR3 spans 13 residues. Germline V gives CDR1 SGHTA, CDR2 FQGTGA. The V segment lost 1 base and the J segment 7 bases; nucleotides outside the gene matches: 1.